Listed below are T cell receptor beta chains from one sample, sequenced in a study of T cells after yellow fever vaccination. TCRdb itself ran the 5' RACE reads through MiXCR, one entry per CDR3 protein. The sample includes 200,000 to 300,000 distinct CDR3 sequences, approximately 3.6% of them seen just once. Material: PBMCs, obtained 15 days after the yellow fever booster vaccination. The receptors were gathered from a man younger than 35 who received the YFV17D yellow fever vaccine. CDR3s include the opening cysteine and the closing phenylalanine or tryptophan. Fields, in order: CDR3 length, D gene, J gene, V gene, CDR3 protein. A D gene is named only where the DNA matches it firmly.

len: 14; d_gene: -; j_gene: TRBJ2-2; v_gene: TRBV6-1; CDR3aa: CASRRQEYTGELFF
len: 16; d_gene: TRBD2; j_gene: TRBJ2-1; v_gene: TRBV12-3/TRBV12-4; CDR3aa: CASSFAAGGGYNEQFF
len: 15; d_gene: TRBD1; j_gene: TRBJ2-1; v_gene: TRBV5-5; CDR3aa: CASSWGTDSYNEQFF
len: 15; d_gene: -; j_gene: TRBJ1-1; v_gene: TRBV6-5; CDR3aa: CASSQPGPKNTEAFF
len: 15; d_gene: -; j_gene: TRBJ1-3; v_gene: TRBV5-1; CDR3aa: CASTLNGVPGNTIYF
len: 16; d_gene: TRBD1; j_gene: TRBJ2-5; v_gene: TRBV20-1; CDR3aa: CSARDLRQGAISAQYF
len: 15; d_gene: -; j_gene: TRBJ2-3; v_gene: TRBV5-4; CDR3aa: CASSLGGPRADTQYF
len: 20; d_gene: -; j_gene: TRBJ2-3; v_gene: TRBV4-3; CDR3aa: CASSQELGIQRGMGTDTQYF
len: 13; d_gene: -; j_gene: TRBJ2-3; v_gene: TRBV7-9; CDR3aa: CASSITFRGTQYF
len: 15; d_gene: TRBD1; j_gene: TRBJ2-2; v_gene: TRBV12-3/TRBV12-4; CDR3aa: CASSKGQGFTGELFF
len: 14; d_gene: TRBD2; j_gene: TRBJ2-3; v_gene: TRBV20-1; CDR3aa: CSASGGIITDTQYF
len: 13; d_gene: -; j_gene: TRBJ2-1; v_gene: TRBV7-7; CDR3aa: CASSPDGYNEQFF
len: 15; d_gene: TRBD2; j_gene: TRBJ2-2; v_gene: TRBV7-2; CDR3aa: CASSRGGADTGELFF
len: 17; d_gene: TRBD1; j_gene: TRBJ2-3; v_gene: TRBV5-1; CDR3aa: CASSSIPGQGLGDTQYF
len: 14; d_gene: -; j_gene: TRBJ2-2; v_gene: TRBV29-1; CDR3aa: CSVGRSSNTGELFF
len: 14; d_gene: -; j_gene: TRBJ2-5; v_gene: TRBV5-4; CDR3aa: CASSGRDIQETQYF
len: 16; d_gene: TRBD2; j_gene: TRBJ2-1; v_gene: TRBV5-1; CDR3aa: CASSESRGTSYNEQFF
len: 14; d_gene: TRBD2; j_gene: TRBJ2-1; v_gene: TRBV11-3; CDR3aa: CASSRSGGNNEQFF
len: 14; d_gene: -; j_gene: TRBJ1-2; v_gene: TRBV12-3/TRBV12-4; CDR3aa: CASSSPRGSYGYTF
len: 16; d_gene: TRBD1; j_gene: TRBJ2-4; v_gene: TRBV5-4; CDR3aa: CASSLEGRGTKNIQYF
len: 13; d_gene: TRBD1; j_gene: TRBJ2-1; v_gene: TRBV7-9; CDR3aa: CASSLPWTGEQFF
len: 13; d_gene: -; j_gene: TRBJ2-2; v_gene: TRBV7-9; CDR3aa: CASTHANTGELFF
len: 14; d_gene: -; j_gene: TRBJ1-4; v_gene: TRBV5-1; CDR3aa: CASSSGAYNEKLFF
len: 16; d_gene: TRBD1; j_gene: TRBJ2-6; v_gene: TRBV6-4; CDR3aa: CASSETGGAGANVLTF
len: 11; d_gene: -; j_gene: TRBJ2-7; v_gene: TRBV6-6; CDR3aa: CASTDIYEQYF
len: 14; d_gene: TRBD1; j_gene: TRBJ1-1; v_gene: TRBV27; CDR3aa: CASSYNRGGTEAFF
len: 14; d_gene: -; j_gene: TRBJ1-1; v_gene: TRBV19; CDR3aa: CASGPLTGNTEAFF
len: 16; d_gene: TRBD2; j_gene: TRBJ2-1; v_gene: TRBV12-3/TRBV12-4; CDR3aa: CASRPHGGGAYNEQFF
len: 15; d_gene: -; j_gene: TRBJ2-2; v_gene: TRBV7-2; CDR3aa: CASSSSGTSGRELFF
len: 15; d_gene: -; j_gene: TRBJ1-1; v_gene: TRBV7-3; CDR3aa: CASSLIGGMGTEAFF
len: 14; d_gene: -; j_gene: TRBJ1-1; v_gene: TRBV10-3; CDR3aa: CAIRQGPMGTEAFF
len: 11; d_gene: -; j_gene: TRBJ2-7; v_gene: TRBV6-1; CDR3aa: CASHTGYEQYF
len: 21; d_gene: TRBD1; j_gene: TRBJ2-2; v_gene: TRBV4-3; CDR3aa: CASSPLLVAQGANANTGELFF
len: 14; d_gene: -; j_gene: TRBJ1-5; v_gene: TRBV12-3/TRBV12-4; CDR3aa: CASSSDSISQPQHF
len: 14; d_gene: -; j_gene: TRBJ2-5; v_gene: TRBV3-1; CDR3aa: CASSSGTPRETQYF
len: 16; d_gene: -; j_gene: TRBJ2-3; v_gene: TRBV5-5; CDR3aa: CASSLKGWTSGGTQYF
len: 15; d_gene: TRBD1; j_gene: TRBJ1-4; v_gene: TRBV19; CDR3aa: CASSGGQGKGEKLFF
len: 15; d_gene: -; j_gene: TRBJ2-3; v_gene: TRBV5-1; CDR3aa: CASSLMGFSTDTQYF
len: 16; d_gene: TRBD1; j_gene: TRBJ2-3; v_gene: TRBV5-1; CDR3aa: CASRLSGQGGTDTQYF
len: 16; d_gene: -; j_gene: TRBJ1-1; v_gene: TRBV14; CDR3aa: CASSQDRASRNTEAFF
len: 18; d_gene: TRBD1; j_gene: TRBJ1-2; v_gene: TRBV5-1; CDR3aa: CASSSSGTGEWTNYGYTF
len: 14; d_gene: -; j_gene: TRBJ1-2; v_gene: TRBV4-2; CDR3aa: CASSQERGLGGYTF
len: 14; d_gene: -; j_gene: TRBJ2-2; v_gene: TRBV12-3/TRBV12-4; CDR3aa: CASSPGQGGGELFF
len: 14; d_gene: TRBD1; j_gene: TRBJ1-5; v_gene: TRBV6-2/TRBV6-3; CDR3aa: CASSYTGGNQPQHF
len: 18; d_gene: TRBD1; j_gene: TRBJ1-5; v_gene: TRBV19; CDR3aa: CASSMGQTRKNSNQPQHF
len: 12; d_gene: -; j_gene: TRBJ2-1; v_gene: TRBV5-1; CDR3aa: CASSLLGGEQFF
len: 16; d_gene: -; j_gene: TRBJ2-1; v_gene: TRBV7-8; CDR3aa: CASSPRTGGTNNEQFF
len: 14; d_gene: -; j_gene: TRBJ1-4; v_gene: TRBV20-1; CDR3aa: CSAWVRGRREKLFF
len: 16; d_gene: -; j_gene: TRBJ1-4; v_gene: TRBV28; CDR3aa: CASKFAGISANEKLFF
len: 14; d_gene: -; j_gene: TRBJ2-3; v_gene: TRBV5-4; CDR3aa: CASSDAGASDTQYF
len: 13; d_gene: TRBD2; j_gene: TRBJ2-4; v_gene: TRBV4-2; CDR3aa: CASSQLAAGIQYF
len: 15; d_gene: -; j_gene: TRBJ1-2; v_gene: TRBV4-3; CDR3aa: CASSQENSKGYGYTF
len: 15; d_gene: -; j_gene: TRBJ1-3; v_gene: TRBV5-6; CDR3aa: CASSLRPNSGNTIYF
len: 13; d_gene: -; j_gene: TRBJ1-5; v_gene: TRBV6-6; CDR3aa: CASRRRGGQPQHF
len: 15; d_gene: TRBD1; j_gene: TRBJ2-7; v_gene: TRBV7-2; CDR3aa: CASSRGQGALRCEYF
len: 15; d_gene: TRBD1; j_gene: TRBJ2-2; v_gene: TRBV12-3/TRBV12-4; CDR3aa: CASRAGTGVTGELFF
len: 13; d_gene: -; j_gene: TRBJ1-5; v_gene: TRBV20-1; CDR3aa: CSAYDNSNQPQHF
len: 16; d_gene: -; j_gene: TRBJ2-5; v_gene: TRBV5-5; CDR3aa: CASSLAEGGFSKTQYF
len: 15; d_gene: -; j_gene: TRBJ1-6; v_gene: TRBV20-1; CDR3aa: CSARDPQRNNSPLHF
len: 15; d_gene: TRBD1; j_gene: TRBJ2-7; v_gene: TRBV12-3/TRBV12-4; CDR3aa: CASSLAPQGVYEQYF